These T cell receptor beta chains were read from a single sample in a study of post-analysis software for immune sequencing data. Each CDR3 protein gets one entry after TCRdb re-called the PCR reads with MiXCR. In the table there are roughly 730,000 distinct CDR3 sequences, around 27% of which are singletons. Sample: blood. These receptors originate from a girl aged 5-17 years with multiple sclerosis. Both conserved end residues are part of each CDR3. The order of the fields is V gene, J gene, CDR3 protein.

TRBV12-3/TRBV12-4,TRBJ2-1,CASGRTLATDEQFF
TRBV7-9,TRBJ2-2,CASSLFWELFF
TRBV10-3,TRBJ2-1,CAISESEEREYNEQFF
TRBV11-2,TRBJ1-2,CASSTLMGQGDGYTF
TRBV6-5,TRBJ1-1,CASSTGGESTEAFF
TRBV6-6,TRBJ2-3,CASSPGRGWTDTQYF
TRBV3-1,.,CASSQTRTGGEQYF
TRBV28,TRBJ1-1,CASEGWNTEAFF
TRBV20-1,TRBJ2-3,CSAVTSGPIWGTDTQYF
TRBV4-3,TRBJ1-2,CASSPYGGGAHGYTF
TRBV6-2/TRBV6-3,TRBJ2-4,CASSYSRGRAAGFYERYF
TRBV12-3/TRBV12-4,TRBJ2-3,CASSPDFSSSTDAQYF
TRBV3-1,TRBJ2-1,CASSPNHNGEQFF
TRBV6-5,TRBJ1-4,CASQKGWGASEKLFF
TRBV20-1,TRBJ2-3,CSARAPGGYTDTQYF
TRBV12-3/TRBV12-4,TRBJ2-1,CASSPSIGGAYNEQFF
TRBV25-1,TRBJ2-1,CASSEFGPSMQFF
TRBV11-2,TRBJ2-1,CASSLDRGAYLSQFF
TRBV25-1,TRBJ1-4,CASIRSGGTNEKLFF
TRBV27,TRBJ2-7,CASSTDGPYEQYF
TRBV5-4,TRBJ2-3,CASSLGMWSDTQYF
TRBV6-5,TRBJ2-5,CASRGTGYQETQYF
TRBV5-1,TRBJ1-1,CASSEGKGRSEAFF